The TCR beta chain under discussion was sequenced for a study of identical twins. Study results and caveats: Reduced insertions were recorded for abundant cord blood beta clonotypes, with no such pattern in memory repertoires. There was an excess of low generation probability in the out-of-frame alpha sequences that twins shared.

Note on this clonotype: As yet, its antigen is unknown.

TCRdb analysed the 5' RACE reads with MiXCR anew, one entry per CDR3 protein. The data hold 500,000 to 650,000 distinct CDR3 sequences, with just over 7% observed a single time. The same sample was also used in a study of yellow fever vaccine responses in identical twins.

Sequences were obtained from PBMCs. The clonotype was recovered from a young woman in good health.

DNA of the CDR3: TGTGCCAGTAGTATATACCAAGGACTAGCGGGATGGAGGGATACGCAGTATTTT. This gives the protein CASSIYQGLAGWRDTQYF. The chain couples TRBV19 to TRBJ2-3; 12 bases match TRBD2. The trim removed 2 bases at V and 6 bases at J, leaving 12 bases unmatched. The CDR3 has 18 amino acids. Germline V CDR1 and CDR2: LNHDA, SQIVND (reference sequence).